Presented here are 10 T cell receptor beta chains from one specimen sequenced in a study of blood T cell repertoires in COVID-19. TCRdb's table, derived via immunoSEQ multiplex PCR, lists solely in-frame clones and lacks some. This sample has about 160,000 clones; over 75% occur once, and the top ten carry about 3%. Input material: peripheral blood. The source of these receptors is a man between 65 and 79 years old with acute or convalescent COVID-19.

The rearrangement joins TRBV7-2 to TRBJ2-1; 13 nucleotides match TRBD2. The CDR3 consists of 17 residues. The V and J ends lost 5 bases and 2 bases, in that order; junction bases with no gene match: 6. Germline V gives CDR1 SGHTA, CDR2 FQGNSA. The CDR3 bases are TGTGCCAGCAGCGCCCGACTAGCGGGAGGCACCTACAATGAGCAGTTCTTC. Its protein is CASSARLAGGTYNEQFF.

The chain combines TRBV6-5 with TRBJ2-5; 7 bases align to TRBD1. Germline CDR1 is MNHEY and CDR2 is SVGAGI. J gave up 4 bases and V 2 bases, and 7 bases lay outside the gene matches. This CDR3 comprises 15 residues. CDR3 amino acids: CASSYADRLGETQYF. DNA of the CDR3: TGTGCCAGCAGTTACGCGGACAGGCTGGGAGAGACCCAGTACTTC.

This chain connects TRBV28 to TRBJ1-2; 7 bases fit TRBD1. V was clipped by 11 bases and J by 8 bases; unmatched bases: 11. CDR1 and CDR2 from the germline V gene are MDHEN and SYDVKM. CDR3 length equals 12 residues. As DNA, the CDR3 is TGTGCCTCCGGGACAGAAACTTACGGCTACACCTTC. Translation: CASGTETYGYTF.

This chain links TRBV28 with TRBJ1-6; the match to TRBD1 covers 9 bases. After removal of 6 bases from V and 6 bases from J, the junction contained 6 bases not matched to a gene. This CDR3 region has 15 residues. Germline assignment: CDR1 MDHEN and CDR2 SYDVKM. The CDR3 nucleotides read TGTGCCAGCAGAACCGGGACAGGGAGTAATTCACCCCTCCACTTT. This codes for CASRTGTGSNSPLHF.

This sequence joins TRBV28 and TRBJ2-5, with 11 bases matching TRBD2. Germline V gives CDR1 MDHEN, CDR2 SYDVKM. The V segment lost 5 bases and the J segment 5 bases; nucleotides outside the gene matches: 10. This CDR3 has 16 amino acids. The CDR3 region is CASSNSGRAMWETQYF. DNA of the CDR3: TGTGCCAGCAGTAATAGCGGGAGGGCGATGTGGGAGACCCAGTACTTC.

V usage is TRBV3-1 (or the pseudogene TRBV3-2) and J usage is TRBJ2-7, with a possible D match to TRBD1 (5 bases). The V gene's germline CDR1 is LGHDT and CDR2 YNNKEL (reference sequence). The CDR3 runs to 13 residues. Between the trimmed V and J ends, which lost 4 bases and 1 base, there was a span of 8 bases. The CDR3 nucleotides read TGTGCCAGCAGCCGCAGGGCATCCTACGAGCAGTACTTC. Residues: CASSRRASYEQYF.

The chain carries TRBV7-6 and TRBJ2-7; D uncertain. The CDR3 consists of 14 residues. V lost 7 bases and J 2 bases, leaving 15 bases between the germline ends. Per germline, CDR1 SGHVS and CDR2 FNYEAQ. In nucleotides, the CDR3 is TGTGCCAGCACCCCCCGTGGCATGACCTACGAGCAGTACTTC. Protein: CASTPRGMTYEQYF.

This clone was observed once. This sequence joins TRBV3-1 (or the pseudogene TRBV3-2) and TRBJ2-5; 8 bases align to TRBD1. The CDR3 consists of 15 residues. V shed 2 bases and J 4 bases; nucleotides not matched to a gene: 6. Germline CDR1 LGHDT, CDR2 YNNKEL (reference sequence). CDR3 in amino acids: CASSQNTGTGETQYF. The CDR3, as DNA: TGTGCCAGCAGCCAAAACACCGGGACAGGAGAGACCCAGTACTTC.

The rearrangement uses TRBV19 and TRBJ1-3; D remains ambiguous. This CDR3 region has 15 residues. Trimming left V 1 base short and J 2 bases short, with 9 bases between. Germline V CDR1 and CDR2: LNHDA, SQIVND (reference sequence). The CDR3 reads CASSIGSGTGNTIYF. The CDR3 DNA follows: TGTGCCAGTAGTATAGGGAGCGGGACTGGAAACACCATATATTTT. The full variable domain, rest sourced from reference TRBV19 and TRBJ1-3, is DGGITQSPKYLFRKEGQNVTLSCEQNLNHDAMYWYRQDPGQGLRLIYYSQIVNDFQKGDIAEGYSVSREKKESFPLTVTSAQKNPTAFYLCASSIGSGTGNTIYFGEGSWLTVV.

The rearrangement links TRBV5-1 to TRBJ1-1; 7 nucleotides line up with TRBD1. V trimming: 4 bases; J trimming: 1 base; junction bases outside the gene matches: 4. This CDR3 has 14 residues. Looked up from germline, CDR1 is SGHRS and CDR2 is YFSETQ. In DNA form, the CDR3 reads TGCGCCAGCAGCGTGACAGGGACGAACACTGAAGCTTTCTTT. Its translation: CASSVTGTNTEAFF.